This T cell receptor (beta chain) was identified in a study of cytomegalovirus exposure and HLA in healthy donors. PCR involved 60 Vbeta and 13 Jbeta primers. Here immunoSEQ multiplex PCR was the method, and the copy in TCRdb shows in-frame clones only, minus some. The sample carries fewer than 200,000 clones, 65% to 70% recorded once. With respect to this clone: Its target is not known.

The CDR3 extends over 15 amino acids. Germline V gene data show CDR1 as MNHNS and CDR2 as SASEGT. Losses at the gene ends were 6 bases for V and 4 bases for J; bases not matched to a gene: 8. General study points: Association of a missense DCLRE1C variant with TCR beta V- and J-gene trimming was reported in a later analysis. Presence/absence analyses assumed roughly uniform sequencing depth across donors, which may not hold.

What was sequenced was PBMCs. This sequence joins TRBV6-1 and TRBJ2-2, with 7 nucleotides matching TRBD1. The receptor's source is a woman under 30 in good health and CMV-seropositive. In DNA, the CDR3 is TGTGCCAGCAGCGGACCGGGACAGACCACCGGGGAGCTGTTTTTT. Translating gives CASSGPGQTTGELFF.